This is a list of T cell receptor beta chains from one sample in a study of blood T cells in healthy people across ages. TCRdb reanalysed the 5' RACE reads using MiXCR and keeps one entry per CDR3 protein. Of 1.5 million or so distinct CDR3 sequences in the sample, roughly 45% were seen once. Material for sequencing was blood. The receptors stem from a woman aged 18-30 years in good health. The CDR3 runs from the conserved cysteine through the conserved F or W.

J	V	CDR3
TRBJ2-1	TRBV9	CASSDSGWGNEQFF
TRBJ2-1	TRBV27	CASSTPLGEQFF
TRBJ2-7	TRBV9	CASSPRLAGGAEVQYF
TRBJ2-5	TRBV4-2	CASSQEEGREGTQYF
TRBJ1-6	TRBV10-3	CAISDGGDNSPLHF
TRBJ1-4	TRBV7-9	CASSWDTSTNEKLFF
TRBJ1-4	TRBV3-1	CASSQEQGLYGKLFF
TRBJ2-7	TRBV29-1	CSVGPGTSGRAPGYEQYF
TRBJ1-6	TRBV12-3/TRBV12-4	CASSKAGTPNSPLHF
TRBJ1-1	TRBV6-1	CASSELMVGYAFF
TRBJ1-1	TRBV5-1	CASSLRSPATEAFF
TRBJ2-7	TRBV4-1	CASSQVHPWGRAPYEQYF
TRBJ1-1	TRBV5-1	CASSWVSDRAEAFF
TRBJ1-1	TRBV6-1	CASSEEDRASGPGTEAFF
TRBJ1-1	TRBV7-9	CAYGSGAEAFF
NA	TRBV7-9	CASSLQGPFPEQYF
TRBJ2-3	TRBV28	CASTPSGGDTDTQYF
TRBJ1-5	TRBV4-1	CASSRGLSRWDQPQHF
TRBJ2-1	TRBV10-3	CAIRGAGGNEQFF
TRBJ2-1	TRBV5-1	CASSGQLEYEQFF
TRBJ2-7	TRBV29-1	CSVEVGAGVSYEQYF
TRBJ1-3	TRBV6-6	CASSSTQGGSGNTIYF
TRBJ2-1	TRBV2	CASREHTTQFF
TRBJ1-1	TRBV20-1	CSARDQEGAITEAFF
TRBJ1-5	TRBV9	CASSVVADQPQHF
TRBJ2-1	TRBV10-3	CAISESGGEYNEQFF
TRBJ2-3	TRBV20-1	CSASPLSGVTDTQYF
NA	TRBV4-2	CASSRGIFYEQYF
TRBJ2-5	TRBV5-1	CASSPQSSLETQYF
TRBJ2-5	TRBV4-1	CASSFAPTREETQYF
TRBJ1-6	TRBV3-1	CASSQEQGLNSPLHF
TRBJ1-2	TRBV14	CASSQWSNYGYTF
TRBJ2-4	TRBV20-1	CSASPTGTGENIQYF
TRBJ2-5	TRBV27	CASSPLGGLGDEQYF
TRBJ2-4	TRBV6-6	CASSYSFGLAKNIQYF
TRBJ1-2	TRBV7-9	CAGGPQRENRNYGYTF
TRBJ2-3	TRBV12-3/TRBV12-4	CASSPSGRRTDTQYF
TRBJ2-1	TRBV6-1	CASRLSTSGRYNNEQFF
TRBJ2-5	TRBV20-1	CSAGIQGKETQYF
TRBJ1-2	TRBV29-1	CSIWTRNRNGYTF
TRBJ1-2	TRBV7-9	CASSLGGGSDGYTF
TRBJ2-3	TRBV27	CASIGLAGNDTQYF
TRBJ2-2	TRBV7-3	CASSLTPWQGANTGELFF
TRBJ2-1	TRBV6-5	CASTLLGTGGYIEQFF
TRBJ1-4	TRBV28	CASSPQLDIDILEKLFF
TRBJ2-1	TRBV7-2	CASSPKIYNEQFF
TRBJ2-5	TRBV3-1	CASSLTTGKETQYF
TRBJ2-7	TRBV20-1	CSARGRGGGLSYEQYF
TRBJ2-1	TRBV29-1	CGVGREQFF
TRBJ1-1	TRBV5-1	CASSSKGTVSPNTEAFF
TRBJ2-1	TRBV7-2	CASSYRTSGSGEQFF